Given below is one TCR beta chain in context. The sample is drawn from a study of monozygotic twins with inflammatory bowel disease. The CDR3 spans 17 residues. Germline V gene sequence: CDR1 LNHNV, CDR2 YYDKDF (reference sequence). The total RNA came straight from whole blood, and T cells were not sorted beforehand. The authors used about 3,200 ng of total RNA per TCR library. Nested PCRs (about 15 and 9 cycles, two total) were applied to TCRalpha and TCRbeta cDNA. TCRdb reanalyzed the 5' RACE reads and collapses them to one entry per CDR3 protein, without DNA. This sample's table reports around 200,000 distinct CDR3 sequences.

Material: blood. This chain links TRBV15 with TRBJ2-1; without DNA, the TCRdb call of TRBD2 cannot be checked. The receptor was derived from a human donor with ulcerative colitis or Crohn's disease, or a healthy co-twin of an affected twin (not recorded which). The CDR3 here is CATSRDSPSGGHNEQFF.